Presented here are 24 T cell receptor beta chains from one specimen sequenced in a study of cytomegalovirus exposure and HLA in healthy donors. PCR employed 60 Vbeta and 13 Jbeta primers. Libraries were prepared by immunoSEQ multiplex PCR; TCRdb keeps only in-frame clonotypes and omits some of them. The data hold about 86,000 clones, with about 85% observed a single time. The sample was PBMCs. The origin of the receptors is a middle-aged woman in good health and CMV-seropositive.

The gene calls are TRBV7-2 and TRBJ2-7, with D unresolved. Germline V gene sequence: CDR1 SGHTA, CDR2 FQGNSA. The CDR3 contains 15 residues. V lost 2 bases to trimming and J lost 0 bases, with 11 bases between them. In nucleotides, the CDR3 is TGTGCCAGCAGCTTATCTCCGTATAGCTCCTACGAGCAGTACTTC. Translation gives CASSLSPYSSYEQYF.

The sample holds a few counts of this clone. CDR3 sequence: CASSIDRGYTEAFF. CDR3 sequence (DNA): TGTGCCAGTAGTATAGATCGGGGGTACACTGAAGCTTTCTTT. This rearrangement joins TRBV19 to TRBJ1-1; D perhaps matches TRBD1 (5 bases). Germline-derived CDR1 and CDR2 are LNHDA and SQIVND (reference sequence). V dropped 0 bases and J dropped 3 bases, with 8 bases sitting between them. The CDR3 runs to 14 residues.

The chain has TRBV9 and TRBJ1-3; 7 bases are a match to TRBD1. The germline V gene encodes CDR1 SGDLS and CDR2 YYNGEE. J lost 0 bases, V lost 4 bases, and 13 bases had no gene match. The CDR3 contains 18 residues. CDR3 loop: CASSPLSWTGLSGNTIYF. For the CDR3, the DNA is TGTGCCAGCAGCCCTCTATCATGGACAGGCCTCTCTGGAAACACCATATATTTT.

The rearrangement links TRBV5-4 to TRBJ2-7; 8 bases line up with TRBD1. The CDR3 loop spans 15 amino acids. J was trimmed by 4 bases and V by 4 bases; bases with no gene match: 10. Germline V gene sequence: CDR1 SGHNT, CDR2 YYREEE (reference sequence). The CDR3 loop reads CASSPPRDRLYEQYF. The CDR3 region has the DNA TGTGCCAGCAGCCCGCCCCGGGACAGGCTTTACGAGCAGTACTTC.

The chain links TRBV7-6 to TRBJ2-3; 9 bases are a match to TRBD2. CDR1 SGHVS and CDR2 FNYEAQ come from the germline V gene. Germline trimming cut 0 bases from V and 4 bases from J; bases unmatched to any gene: 8. This CDR3 spans 17 amino acids. This CDR3 is CASSLAPLLAGSDTQYF. The CDR3 DNA follows: TGTGCCAGCAGCTTAGCGCCTCTGCTAGCGGGGTCAGATACGCAGTATTTT.

The chain uses TRBV5-6 and TRBJ2-7; D unclear. The germline V and J ends were trimmed by 4 bases and 2 bases, with 16 bases remaining between them. The CDR3 covers 15 residues. CDR1 and CDR2 (germline): SGHDT, YYEEEE. The DNA of the CDR3 is TGTGCCAGCAGCAGGAAACCGACAAGTACCTACGAGCAGTACTTC. Amino acids: CASSRKPTSTYEQYF.

This chain connects TRBV6-5 to TRBJ2-7; 8 bases agree with TRBD1. Germline assignment: CDR1 MNHEY and CDR2 SVGAGI. After removal of 1 base from V and 4 bases from J, the junction contained 9 bases not matched to a gene. The length of the CDR3 is 16 residues. Here the CDR3 reads CASSYLYRDRNYEQYF. CDR3 nucleotides: TGTGCCAGCAGTTACTTATACCGGGACAGGAATTACGAGCAGTACTTC.

This clone was seen a single time. This chain joins TRBV28 and TRBJ1-6, with a tentative D call TRBD1 (5 bases). V lost 6 bases, J lost 0 bases, and 12 bases lay in between. There are 16 residues in the CDR3. CDR1 and CDR2 from the germline V gene are MDHEN and SYDVKM. The CDR3: CASSLTVTSYNSPLHF. CDR3 DNA: TGTGCCAGCAGCCTGACAGTGACCTCCTATAATTCACCCCTCCACTTT.

This chain uses TRBV6-9 with TRBJ2-5, with TRBD2 identical over 8 bases. CDR3 length: 19 amino acids. Trimming removed 6 bases from V and 7 bases from J; junction bases left unmatched: 25. Germline V gene lookup returns CDR1 MNHGY and CDR2 SVAAGI. CDR3 loop: CASSRYNPAGVGVRGTQYF. In DNA form, the CDR3 reads TGTGCCAGCAGCCGCTACAACCCAGCGGGAGTGGGGGTCCGGGGGACCCAGTACTTC.

This clone has only one observation. The rearrangement joins TRBV6-5 to TRBJ1-1; 7 bases align to TRBD1. The CDR3 totals 15 residues. Trimming took 4 bases from V and 2 from J; bases not matched to a gene: 7. Germline CDR1 reads MNHEY; CDR2 reads SVGAGI. CDR3 DNA sequence: TGTGCCAGCAGTTTGTTACAGGGGTTCAACACTGAAGCTTTCTTT. Its translation: CASSLLQGFNTEAFF.

The chain is built from TRBV12-5 and TRBJ2-7; the D gene is possibly TRBD1 (5 bases). This CDR3 has 17 amino acids. In germline, CDR1 is LGHNT, CDR2 FRNRAP. The germline V and J ends were trimmed by 0 bases and 0 bases, with 15 bases remaining between them. The CDR3 loop reads CASGLVTVTDFSYEQYF. CDR3 sequence (DNA): TGTGCTAGTGGTTTGGTCACAGTGACAGACTTCTCCTACGAGCAGTACTTC.

The chain recombines TRBV29-1 with TRBJ1-1; D not resolved. Per the germline V gene, CDR1 is SQVTM and CDR2 is ANQGSEA. The V gene lost 8 bases and the J gene lost 0 bases, with 10 bases spanning the gap. The CDR3 totals 12 residues. CDR3 in DNA: TGCAGCTTCAGGAACTTGAACACTGAAGCTTTCTTT. This encodes CSFRNLNTEAFF.

This chain joins TRBV20-1 and TRBJ1-1, with D unresolved. CDR3 size: 11 residues. V dropped 5 bases and J dropped 9 bases, with 13 bases sitting between them. In germline, CDR1 is DFQATT, CDR2 SNEGSKA (reference sequence). In DNA form, the CDR3 reads TGCAGTGCTGAAGAGGAGTTTAAAGCTTTCTTT. Its translation is CSAEEEFKAFF.

The chain recombines TRBV5-4 with TRBJ2-3, with TRBD1 identical over 7 bases. The CDR3 runs to 15 residues. Germline trimming cut 4 bases from V and 1 base from J; bases unmatched to any gene: 6. Germline-derived CDR1 and CDR2 are SGHNT and YYREEE (reference sequence). CDR3 nucleotide sequence: TGTGCCAGCAGCCCCTGGGACAGACGCACAGATACGCAGTATTTT. Its translation is CASSPWDRRTDTQYF.

The chain carries TRBV15 and TRBJ1-5; 7 nucleotides line up with TRBD1. The CDR3 runs to 17 residues. V gave up 0 bases and J gave up 4 bases; unmatched junction bases: 9. The germline V gene has CDR1 LNHNV and CDR2 YYDKDF (reference sequence). CDR3 loop: CATSRDVRTGKNQPQHF. The CDR3 DNA sequence: TGTGCCACCAGCAGAGATGTAAGGACAGGCAAAAATCAGCCCCAGCATTTT. Complete variable domain (other parts from reference TRBV15 and TRBJ1-5): DAMVIQNPRYQVTQFGKPVTLSCSQTLNHNVMYWYQQKSSQAPKLLFHYYDKDFNNEADTPDNFQSRRPNTSFCFLDIRSPGLGDTAMYLCATSRDVRTGKNQPQHFGDGTRLSIL.

V gene TRBV7-6 combines with J gene TRBJ2-2; 12 bases are shared with TRBD2. Losses at the gene ends were 1 base for V and 6 bases for J; bases not matched to a gene: 3. CDR1 and CDR2 from the germline V gene are SGHVS and FNYEAQ. This CDR3 spans 16 amino acids. The CDR3 sequence is CASSLGPSGGAGELFF. CDR3 DNA: TGTGCCAGCAGCTTAGGCCCTAGCGGGGGGGCCGGGGAGCTGTTTTTT.

The rearrangement links TRBV6-5 to TRBJ1-2; a possible D gene is TRBD1 (5 bases). This CDR3 spans 12 amino acids. The germline V and J ends were trimmed by 5 bases and 6 bases, with 10 bases remaining between them. The germline CDR1 and CDR2 sequences are MNHEY and SVGAGI. CDR3 sequence: CASSQGSHGYTF. In DNA, the CDR3 is TGTGCCAGCAGTCAGGGTTCTCATGGCTACACCTTC.

The J gene is TRBJ1-1, the V gene TRBV28; no definite D call. CDR3 length: 11 residues. V lost 8 bases to trimming and J lost 0 bases, with 4 bases between them. Germline CDR1 reads MDHEN; CDR2 reads SYDVKM. Here the CDR3 reads CASGLNTEAFF. CDR3 nucleotides: TGTGCCAGCGGGCTGAACACTGAAGCTTTCTTT.

This chain uses TRBV7-9 with TRBJ2-7; TRBD1 matches at 7 bases. V dropped 6 bases and J dropped 3; count of bases not matched to a gene: 11. The CDR3 spans 15 residues. The germline V gene encodes CDR1 SEHNR and CDR2 FQNEAQ (reference sequence). The CDR3 is CASSNRDRNFYEQYF. CDR3 nucleotide sequence: TGTGCCAGCAGTAACCGGGACAGAAACTTCTACGAGCAGTACTTC. The full variable domain, completed using reference TRBV7-9 and TRBJ2-7, is DTGVSQNPRHKITKRGQNVTFRCDPISEHNRLYWYRQTLGQGPEFLTYFQNEAQLEKSRLLSDRFSAERPKGSFSTLEIQRTEQGDSAMYLCASSNRDRNFYEQYFGPGTRLTVT.

This clone was detected only a few times. The CDR3 spells CAISVNPGQHSGANVLTF. The CDR3, as DNA: TGTGCCATCAGTGTAAATCCGGGACAACACTCTGGGGCCAACGTCCTGACTTTC. The chain is built from TRBV10-3 and TRBJ2-6; TRBD1 might be the D (6 bases). Trimming removed 4 bases at V and 0 bases at J, with 16 bases between. The CDR3 length is 18 residues. CDR1 and CDR2 from the germline V gene are ENHRY and SYGVKD.

The J gene is TRBJ2-7, the V gene TRBV15, with D perhaps matching TRBD1 (6 bases). Germline loops: CDR1 LNHNV, CDR2 YYDKDF (reference sequence). The CDR3 consists of 16 residues. The V and J ends lost 1 base and 2 bases respectively, with 15 bases between them. Here the CDR3 DNA reads TGTGCCACCAGCAGAGGAAAAGAACAGGGTGCCTACGAGCAGTACTTC. It specifies CATSRGKEQGAYEQYF.

This sequence joins TRBV7-3 and TRBJ2-1; TRBD1 matches at 7 bases. CDR3 size: 15 residues. V shed 5 bases, J shed 4 bases, and the junction held 8 bases outside the gene matches. Per the germline V gene, CDR1 is SGHTA and CDR2 is FQGTGA. CDR3 sequence (DNA): TGTGCCAGCAGCCCTACAGGGGTTCCGTACAATGAGCAGTTCTTC. The encoded protein is CASSPTGVPYNEQFF.

The chain couples TRBV7-2 to TRBJ2-2; D is unresolved. The CDR3 loop spans 12 amino acids. Germline CDR1 is SGHTA and CDR2 is FQGNSA. Trimming shortened V by 3 bases and J by 4 bases, and 3 bases separated the two germline ends. The CDR3 nucleotides are TGTGCCAGCAGCTTTCTCACCGGGGAGCTGTTTTTT. This encodes CASSFLTGELFF.

The rearrangement uses TRBV5-1 and TRBJ1-3; 9 bases fit TRBD1. Germline CDR1 reads SGHRS; CDR2 reads YFSETQ. The CDR3 contains 15 residues. The V and J ends lost 0 bases and 6 bases, in that order; junction bases with no gene match: 4. The CDR3 region has the DNA TGCGCCAGCAGCTTGGGGGACAGGGACATAAACACCATATATTTT. Translated: CASSLGDRDINTIYF.